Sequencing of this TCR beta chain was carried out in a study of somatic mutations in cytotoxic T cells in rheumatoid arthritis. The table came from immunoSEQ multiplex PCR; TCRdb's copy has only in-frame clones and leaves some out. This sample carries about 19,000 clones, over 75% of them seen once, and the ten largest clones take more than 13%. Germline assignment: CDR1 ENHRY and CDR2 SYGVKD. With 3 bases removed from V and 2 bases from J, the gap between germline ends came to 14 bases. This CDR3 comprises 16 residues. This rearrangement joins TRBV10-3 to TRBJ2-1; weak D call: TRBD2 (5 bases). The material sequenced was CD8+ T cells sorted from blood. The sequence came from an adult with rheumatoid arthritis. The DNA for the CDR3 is TGTGCCATCAGTGATTGGGAGCGGACGACCTACAATGAGCAGTTCTTC. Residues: CAISDWERTTYNEQFF.